One and the same sample provided the 28 T cell receptor beta chains below, sequenced in a study of post-analysis software for immune sequencing data. Study-wide points: In patients, TRBV5-6, TRBV5-1 and TRBV20-1 belonged to roughly 5 TRBV segments found more frequently than in controls.

Prepared TCR beta cDNA libraries contained unique molecular identifiers. MiXCR, applied by TCRdb to the PCR reads, yields one record per CDR3 protein. Among more than 350,000 distinct CDR3 sequences, approximately 39% were seen once, and the ten largest hold less than 8%. Their antigens remain unidentified. Sample: blood. These receptors originate from a girl aged 2-10 years with multiple sclerosis.

There are a few counts of this clonotype. V and J are TRBV7-9 and TRBJ2-4; 7 nucleotides align to TRBD1. The J call is in doubt because the DNA end fits TRBJ2-7 better. CDR3 length equals 13 residues. The germline gives CDR1 SEHNR, CDR2 FQNEAQ (reference sequence). This CDR3 reads CASRTTGVYEQYF. The DNA of the CDR3 is TGTGCCAGCAGGACTACAGGGGTCTACGAGCAGTACTTC.

This chain uses TRBV20-1 with TRBJ2-1; 8 nucleotides line up with TRBD2. Germline loops: CDR1 DFQATT, CDR2 SNEGSKA (reference sequence). Trimming took 2 bases from V and 3 from J; bases not matched to a gene: 3. This CDR3 contains 14 residues. This CDR3 is CSARTSGHYNEQFF. The CDR3 DNA follows: TGCAGTGCTAGAACTAGCGGACACTACAATGAGCAGTTCTTC.

This clonotype was recorded a few times. The chain has TRBV20-1 and TRBJ1-4; D remains unclear. V gave up 0 bases and J gave up 7 bases, with 15 bases separating them. CDR1 is DFQATT, CDR2 SNEGSKA, per germline (reference sequence). This CDR3 comprises 15 residues. CDR3 loop: CSARDPVRPFEKLFF. CDR3 nucleotide sequence: TGCAGTGCTAGAGATCCTGTTAGGCCTTTTGAAAAACTGTTTTTT.

A few counts support this clonotype. The V and J genes are TRBV25-1 and TRBJ1-2, with D perhaps matching TRBD1 (5 bases). Per the germline V gene, CDR1 is MGHDK and CDR2 is SYGVNS. V shed 2 bases and J shed 7 bases, with 23 bases lying between them. The CDR3 loop spans 17 amino acids. The DNA for the CDR3 is TGTGCCAGCAGTGAACCCCCTGTAGGGGCCGGGTGGTCTGGCTACACCTTC. It is translated as CASSEPPVGAGWSGYTF.

In its sample, this clonotype was seen a few times. The gene calls are TRBV6-6 and TRBJ2-7; TRBD1 agrees at 8 bases. This CDR3 has 14 residues. With V trimmed by 4 bases and J by 3 bases, 5 bases remained unmatched. Per the germline V gene, CDR1 is MNHNY and CDR2 is SVGAGI (reference sequence). The CDR3 DNA follows: TGTGCCAGCAGTTCACCAGGGGGCCTCTACGAGCAGTACTTC. This codes for CASSSPGGLYEQYF.

The V gene is TRBV13, the J gene TRBJ2-1, with 14 bases matching TRBD2. V was pared by 5 bases and J by 4 bases, with 7 bases of the junction left unmatched. The CDR3 runs to 17 residues. CDR1 is PRHDT and CDR2 is FYEKMQ in the germline V gene (reference sequence). The chain's CDR3 is CASSRRTSGGPYNEQFF. In DNA, the CDR3 is TGTGCCAGCAGCCGACGGACTAGCGGGGGGCCTTACAATGAGCAGTTCTTC.

V and J are TRBV7-9 and TRBJ2-3, with 13 bases fitting TRBD2. The CDR3 extends over 13 amino acids. Looked up from germline, CDR1 is SEHNR and CDR2 is FQNEAQ (reference sequence). V lost 5 bases and J lost 13; bases outside the gene matches: 6. CDR3 amino acids: CASSDSTSGRKYF. In nucleotides, the CDR3 is TGTGCCAGCAGCGATTCGACTAGCGGGAGGAAGTATTTT.

This clonotype was seen only a few times. The chain links TRBV28 to TRBJ2-7; possibly TRBD1 or TRBD2 for D (6 bases each). CDR3 length equals 14 residues. CDR1 is MDHEN and CDR2 is SYDVKM in the germline V gene. Trimming left V 5 bases short and J 2 bases short, with 13 bases between. This chain's CDR3 is CASSSRGQPYEQYF. The CDR3, as DNA: TGTGCCAGCAGTAGCCGGGGGCAGCCCTACGAGCAGTACTTC.

The V call is TRBV28, the J call TRBJ2-7; 13 bases line up with TRBD2. Germline V lookup: CDR1 MDHEN, CDR2 SYDVKM. There are 15 residues in the CDR3. Losses at the gene ends were 6 bases for V and 2 bases for J; bases not matched to a gene: 4. CDR3 DNA sequence: TGTGCCAGCAGGCCTGGGACTAGCGGGGCCTACGAGCAGTACTTC. Its protein is CASRPGTSGAYEQYF. Complete variable domain (other parts from reference TRBV28 and TRBJ2-7): DVKVTQSSRYLVKRTGEKVFLECVQDMDHENMFWYRQDPGLGLRLIYFSYDVKMKEKGDIPEGYSVSREKKERFSLILESASTNQTSMYLCASRPGTSGAYEQYFGPGTRLTVT.

This clonotype was recorded a few times. The genes are TRBV6-2 or TRBV6-3 and TRBJ2-5; D ambiguous. Germline V gives CDR1 MNHEY, CDR2 SVGEGT. Between the trimmed V and J ends, which lost 6 bases and 0 bases, there was a span of 8 bases. The CDR3 consists of 13 residues. CDR3 coding DNA: TGTGCCAGCAGACCGGTGGACCAAGAGACCCAGTACTTC. Translated: CASRPVDQETQYF.

This sequence joins TRBV10-2 and TRBJ2-1; TRBD2 matches 13 bases. CDR1 is WSHSY and CDR2 is SAAADI in the germline V gene. V lost 3 bases and J lost 9; bases outside the gene matches: 11. This CDR3 is built from 17 residues. CDR3 sequence reads: CASSEFFPGTSGIEQFF. The CDR3 DNA reads TGCGCCAGCAGTGAATTTTTCCCCGGGACTAGCGGGATTGAGCAGTTCTTC.

This clonotype was found a few times. The rearrangement joins TRBV18 to TRBJ2-7, with 9 bases lining up with TRBD1. Germline values: CDR1 KGHSH, CDR2 LQKENI. The CDR3 has 16 residues. With V trimmed by 6 bases and J by 2 bases, 11 bases remained unmatched. The CDR3 spells CASSPNPGTGTYEQYF. In DNA form, the CDR3 reads TGTGCCAGCTCGCCCAACCCCGGGACAGGGACCTACGAGCAGTACTTC.

This clonotype appeared a few times. CDR3 loop: CASSPFGGGDYGYTF. In nucleotides, the CDR3 is TGTGCCAGCAGCCCCTTCGGGGGGGGCGACTATGGCTACACCTTC. The rearrangement links TRBV7-9 to TRBJ1-2; a weak D match, TRBD1 (6 bases). V was shortened by 5 bases and J by 3 bases, with 16 bases between the two germline ends. Per the germline V gene, CDR1 is SEHNR and CDR2 is FQNEAQ (reference sequence). This CDR3 comprises 15 residues.

In its sample, this clonotype was seen a few times. The chain links TRBV6-1 to TRBJ1-2; TRBD1 agrees at 9 bases. The CDR3 extends over 18 amino acids. V was pared by 1 base and J by 5 bases, with 14 bases of the junction left unmatched. Germline CDR1 reads MNHNS; CDR2 reads SASEGT. The CDR3, as DNA: TGTGCCAGCAGTGAAGAGGAGTTGGGTACAGGGGGCCTATATGGCTACACCTTC. It specifies CASSEEELGTGGLYGYTF.

CDR3 in amino acids: CASSNRDRVNQPQHF. CDR3 coding DNA: TGTGCCAGCAGTAACCGGGACAGGGTCAATCAGCCCCAGCATTTT. The chain joins TRBV6-5 to TRBJ1-5; 9 bases line up with TRBD1. The V gene's germline CDR1 is MNHEY and CDR2 SVGAGI. The CDR3 length is 15 residues. V was clipped by 5 bases and J by 3 bases; unmatched bases: 5.

The V and J genes are TRBV29-1 and TRBJ2-1, with TRBD2 identical over 11 bases. The junction had 3 bases not matched to a gene; V was cut back by 2 bases and J by 6 bases. Germline CDR1 SQVTM, CDR2 ANQGSEA. The CDR3 is 14 amino acids. This CDR3 reads CSVEKGLAGNEQFF. The CDR3, as DNA: TGCAGCGTTGAAAAAGGACTAGCGGGCAATGAGCAGTTCTTC.

On this clonotype itself: One end of the junction does not line up with germline, which may come from a read error. This chain's CDR3 is CASSYQARDSPRHF. The CDR3 DNA follows: TGTGCCAGCAGCTACCAGGCTAGGGATTCACCCCGCCACTTT. V is TRBV7-8 and J is TRBJ1-6; no clear D gene. Germline V gene sequence: CDR1 SGHVS, CDR2 FQNEAQ. This CDR3 has 14 amino acids.

The chain has TRBV20-1 and TRBJ2-3; 10 nucleotides align to TRBD2. CDR3 size: 13 residues. V gave up 3 bases and J gave up 9 bases; unmatched junction bases: 6. Germline values: CDR1 DFQATT, CDR2 SNEGSKA (reference sequence). The CDR3 bases are TGCAGTGCTAGTGTCCAGCGGGAGGGCACGCAGTATTTT. Amino acid sequence: CSASVQREGTQYF.

The V gene is TRBV30, the J gene TRBJ2-3; possible D gene TRBD2, 5 bases. This CDR3 contains 16 residues. Germline V lookup: CDR1 GTSNPN, CDR2 SVGIG (reference sequence). Trimming stripped 0 bases from V and 0 bases from J, with 13 bases between. The CDR3 region is CAWSVRAVASTDTQYF. The CDR3, as DNA: TGTGCCTGGAGTGTACGAGCGGTTGCTAGCACAGATACGCAGTATTTT.

Notes on this clonotype: An end of the junction differs from the germline gene, which may be a read error. The V and J genes are TRBV5-1 and TRBJ2-5; D is unresolved. The CDR3 is 14 residues long. The germline CDR1 and CDR2 sequences are SGHRS and YFSETQ. In DNA form, the CDR3 reads TGCGCCGGCAGCTTGGCCGTACAGCAAGAGACCCAGTACTTC. Translation: CAGSLAVQQETQYF.

This clonotype appeared a few times. The chain recombines TRBV7-2 with TRBJ1-1; D gene unclear. Trimming removed 1 base from V and 10 bases from J, with 10 bases in between. The CDR3 sequence is 12 residues long. Germline V gives CDR1 SGHTA, CDR2 FQGNSA. In DNA, the CDR3 is TGTGCCAGCAGCTTAGAGGTCCCGAGAGCTTTCTTT. Translation gives CASSLEVPRAFF.

This sequence joins TRBV11-2 and TRBJ2-1; D possibly corresponds to TRBD1 (6 bases). The V and J ends lost 7 bases and 8 bases respectively, with 18 bases between them. The V gene's germline CDR1 is SGHAT and CDR2 FQNNGV. The CDR3 has 14 amino acids. For the CDR3, the DNA is TGTGCCAGCACCCAACAGGGTTCGCTTCATGAGCAGTTCTTC. Translation gives CASTQQGSLHEQFF.

This clonotype has more than one count but fewer than ten. At one end the junction does not follow the germline gene, possibly because of a read error. The chain combines TRBV7-3 with TRBJ1-5; D not certain. There are 13 residues in the CDR3. CDR1 SGHTA and CDR2 FQGTGA come from the germline V gene. CDR3 region: CAGSLEGNQPQHF. The DNA of the CDR3 is TGTGCCGGCAGCTTAGAAGGCAATCAGCCCCAGCATTTT. The variable domain in full, completed from reference TRBV7-3 and TRBJ1-5, reads GAGVSQTPSNKVTEKGKYVELRCDPISGHTALYWYRQSLGQGPEFLIYFQGTGAADDSGLPNDRFFAVRPEGSVSTLKIQRTERGDSAVYLCAGSLEGNQPQHFGDGTRLSIL.

This clonotype has only a few counts. In DNA, the CDR3 is TGCAGTGCTAGAGGGACAGAGGGATACAATGAGCAGTTCTTC. Translating gives CSARGTEGYNEQFF. This sequence joins TRBV20-1 and TRBJ2-1, with D tentatively TRBD1 (6 bases). V was shortened by 1 base and J by 4 bases, with 11 bases between the two germline ends. This CDR3 has 14 residues. In germline, CDR1 is DFQATT, CDR2 SNEGSKA (reference sequence).

The V gene is TRBV7-9, the J gene TRBJ2-3; D gene uncertain. V lost 4 bases and J lost 3, with 5 bases in between. CDR3 length: 12 amino acids. Germline V gene data show CDR1 as SEHNR and CDR2 as FQNEAQ (reference sequence). The CDR3 DNA follows: TGTGCCAGCAGCTCCCAGACAGATACGCAGTATTTT. This sequence encodes CASSSQTDTQYF. Full variable domain (missing parts from reference TRBV7-9 and TRBJ2-3): DTGVSQNPRHKITKRGQNVTFRCDPISEHNRLYWYRQTLGQGPEFLTYFQNEAQLEKSRLLSDRFSAERPKGSFSTLEIQRTEQGDSAMYLCASSSQTDTQYFGPGTRLTVL.

The chain recombines TRBV6-2 or TRBV6-3 with TRBJ2-5; 12 bases map to TRBD2. With 5 bases clipped from V and 3 bases from J, the junction kept 7 bases outside the gene matches. The CDR3 sequence is 16 residues long. The germline V gene has CDR1 MNHEY and CDR2 SVGEGT. CDR3 bases: TGTGCCAGCAGTCGCCGGACTAGCGGGAAAAAAGAGACCCAGTACTTC. This gives the protein CASSRRTSGKKETQYF.

The gene calls are TRBV20-1 and TRBJ1-5; D not resolved. With 7 bases removed from V and 3 bases from J, the gap between germline ends came to 13 bases. This CDR3 region has 13 residues. Germline CDR1 and CDR2: DFQATT and SNEGSKA (reference sequence). CDR3 DNA sequence: TGCAGTGTCGAATCAGGTAACAATCAGCCCCAGCATTTT. Amino acids: CSVESGNNQPQHF.

This clonotype was found a few times. V is TRBV5-5 and J is TRBJ2-7; D tentatively reads TRBD1 or TRBD2 (5 bases each). Trimming left V 4 bases short and J 0 bases short, with 20 bases between. This CDR3 is built from 17 residues. The germline gives CDR1 SGHKS, CDR2 YYEKEE (reference sequence). The CDR3 region is CASSPGPGTASSYEQYF. The CDR3 coding sequence is TGTGCCAGCAGCCCAGGGCCCGGGACGGCTAGCTCCTACGAGCAGTACTTC. Full variable domain (outside the CDR3, taken from reference TRBV5-5 and TRBJ2-7): DAGVTQSPTHLIKTRGQQVTLRCSPISGHKSVSWYQQVLGQGPQFIFQYYEKEERGRGNFPDRFSARQFPNYSSELNVNALLLGDSALYLCASSPGPGTASSYEQYFGPGTRLTVT.